This TCR beta chain was retrieved from a study of blood T cell repertoires in COVID-19. Looking at the study overall: Specimens from acute and convalescent COVID-19 originated in the United States, Italy and Spain.

This CDR3 has 13 residues. The germline CDR1 and CDR2 sequences are SGHTA and FQGNSA. The germline V and J ends were trimmed by 2 bases and 3 bases, with 7 bases remaining between them. Clones were sequenced by immunoSEQ multiplex PCR, and TCRdb holds only the in-frame ones, with some missing. The sample has roughly 220,000 clones, 84% seen once. This sequence was found in a woman aged 25 to 39 who had recovered from COVID-19. This chain connects TRBV7-2 to TRBJ1-1; D remains unclear. The specimen was peripheral blood. The CDR3 sequence is CASSLYRDTEAFF. The CDR3 DNA reads as TGTGCCAGCAGCTTATACCGGGACACTGAAGCTTTCTTT.